This entry lists 22 T cell receptor beta chains sequenced from one sample in a study of beta chain features in type 1 diabetes. The whole isolated RNA underwent reverse transcription, so sequencing captured expressed TCRB transcripts. The repertoire was sequenced with immunoSEQ multiplex PCR; TCRdb's copy has only in-frame clones and lacks some. The repertoire holds under 250,000 clones, with 25% to 30% as singletons. The specimen sequenced was central memory CD4+ T cells from blood. These receptor sequences come from a man aged 30 to 39 in good health.

This chain uses TRBV18 with TRBJ2-1; TRBD1 or TRBD2 may be the D gene (5 bases each). The germline V gene has CDR1 KGHSH and CDR2 LQKENI. The CDR3 has 14 amino acids. The germline V and J ends were trimmed by 7 bases and 5 bases, with 15 bases remaining between them. The CDR3 reads CASCPGRANNEQFF. The CDR3 DNA is TGTGCCAGCTGCCCGGGACGCGCAAACAATGAGCAGTTCTTC.

This rearrangement joins TRBV6-7 to TRBJ1-3; the D is unclear. TRBV6-7 is an ORF; its function is uncertain. The V end was cut by 10 bases, the J end by 0 bases, with 10 bases between. The CDR3 runs to 13 residues. CDR3 in amino acids: CAIRSHSGNTIYF. The CDR3 nucleotides are TGTGCCATCCGGAGCCACTCTGGAAACACCATATATTTT.

The genes are TRBV29-1 and TRBJ2-5; tentative D call: TRBD2 (6 bases). Deletions cut 6 bases from V and 7 bases from J, with 15 bases between. The CDR3 is 12 residues long. CDR1 and CDR2 from the germline V gene are SQVTM and ANQGSEA. CDR3 coding DNA: TGCAGCGTGGACTACTCTTCAGGGACCCAGTACTTC. Protein sequence: CSVDYSSGTQYF.

This clone has at least ten counts. The genes are TRBV5-1 and TRBJ2-1, with 9 nucleotides matching TRBD2. V trimming: 2 bases; J trimming: 5 bases; junction bases outside the gene matches: 5. Germline loops: CDR1 SGHRS, CDR2 YFSETQ. This CDR3 is 15 amino acids long. The CDR3 sequence: CASSFLAGTDNEQFF. Here the CDR3 DNA reads TGCGCCAGCAGCTTCCTAGCGGGGACTGACAATGAGCAGTTCTTC. The entire variable domain, with the rest obtained from reference TRBV5-1 and TRBJ2-1, is as follows: KAGVTQTPRYLIKTRGQQVTLSCSPISGHRSVSWYQQTPGQGLQFLFEYFSETQRNKGNFPGRFSGRQFSNSRSEMNVSTLELGDSALYLCASSFLAGTDNEQFFGPGTRLTVL.

This clone was seen at least ten times. The chain joins TRBV6-1 to TRBJ2-5; 8 bases agree with TRBD1. The CDR3 is made up of 13 amino acids. Per the germline V gene, CDR1 is MNHNS and CDR2 is SASEGT. V was pared by 4 bases and J by 4 bases, with 2 bases of the junction left unmatched. DNA of the CDR3: TGTGCCAGCAGTGGAGGACAGGGAGAGACCCAGTACTTC. This codes for CASSGGQGETQYF.

This chain connects TRBV4-2 to TRBJ2-3, with D perhaps matching TRBD1 (6 bases). CDR1 is LGHNA and CDR2 is YNFKEQ in the germline V gene. Trimming pared 0 bases from V and 3 bases from J, leaving 10 bases between. The CDR3 runs to 15 residues. The CDR3 DNA follows: TGTGCCAGCAGCCAAGATCCTCAGGGGACAGATACGCAGTATTTT. Its translation is CASSQDPQGTDTQYF.

The chain combines TRBV30 with TRBJ1-2; possibly TRBD1 for D (6 bases). V was trimmed by 5 bases and J by 4 bases, leaving 17 bases between them. This CDR3 region has 14 residues. Germline assignment: CDR1 GTSNPN and CDR2 SVGIG (reference sequence). The CDR3 reads CAWVGDTVGYGYTF. Written as DNA, the CDR3 is TGTGCCTGGGTAGGGGACACGGTGGGCTATGGCTACACCTTC.

The sample holds a few counts of this clone. The sample contains more than one DNA sequence encoding this CDR3. The chain combines TRBV5-1 with TRBJ2-5; 10 nucleotides line up with TRBD1. CDR3 size: 15 residues. The V gene end was trimmed by 3 bases and the J gene end by 5 bases; junction bases not matched to a gene: 7. CDR1 SGHRS and CDR2 YFSETQ come from the germline V gene. The CDR3 nucleotides read TGCGCCAGCAGCTCGACAGGGGGCGAGGGGGAGACCCAGTACTTC. This translates into CASSSTGGEGETQYF.

CDR3 residues: CASKGLDLYEQYF. CDR3 DNA: TGTGCCAGTAAAGGGCTGGACCTCTACGAGCAGTACTTC. The V gene is TRBV19, the J gene TRBJ2-7; D unresolved. Looked up from germline, CDR1 is LNHDA and CDR2 is SQIVND (reference sequence). The CDR3 spans 13 residues. Trimming took off 7 bases at V and 3 bases at J, with 13 bases between the two ends.

The chain carries TRBV7-9 and TRBJ1-2; D remains unclear. The CDR3 runs 14 residues. V shed 4 bases and J shed 2 bases, with 11 bases lying between them. CDR1 is SEHNR, CDR2 FQNEAQ, per germline (reference sequence). CDR3 in DNA: TGTGCCAGCAGCTCCCTCGGCGGCAACTATGGCTACACCTTC. This encodes CASSSLGGNYGYTF. The variable domain in full, completed from reference TRBV7-9 and TRBJ1-2, reads DTGVSQNPRHKITKRGQNVTFRCDPISEHNRLYWYRQTLGQGPEFLTYFQNEAQLEKSRLLSDRFSAERPKGSFSTLEIQRTEQGDSAMYLCASSSLGGNYGYTFGSGTRLTVV.

This clone was counted between two and nine times. This chain connects TRBV11-2 to TRBJ2-3, with TRBD2 matching over 9 bases. Per germline, CDR1 SGHAT and CDR2 FQNNGV. The CDR3 sequence is 16 residues long. With 1 base clipped from V and 5 bases from J, the junction kept 7 bases outside the gene matches. The CDR3 sequence is CASSLVAGGLIDTQYF. Written as DNA, the CDR3 is TGTGCCAGCAGCTTAGTCGCGGGAGGGCTTATAGATACGCAGTATTTT.

The chain carries TRBV6-4 and TRBJ2-3, with D tentatively TRBD1 (6 bases). Trimming took 2 bases from V and 3 from J, leaving 15 bases between them. Per the germline V gene, CDR1 is MRHNA and CDR2 is SNTAGT. The CDR3 is 16 residues long. CDR3 region: CASSDGGGRATDTQYF. CDR3 sequence (DNA): TGTGCCAGCAGTGACGGGGGCGGAAGGGCTACAGATACGCAGTATTTT.

As DNA, the CDR3 is TGTGCCAGCAGTTACGCCGGGATCTCCTACGAGCAGTACTTC. Protein: CASSYAGISYEQYF. The chain has TRBV6-5 and TRBJ2-7; a possible D gene is TRBD2 (5 bases). The CDR3 is 14 residues long. Germline CDR1 MNHEY, CDR2 SVGAGI. The V gene lost 2 bases and the J gene lost 0 bases, with 8 bases spanning the gap.

The chain has TRBV6-5 and TRBJ1-2; weak D call: TRBD1 (5 bases). The CDR3 is 11 amino acids. Trimming pared 6 bases from V and 8 bases from J, leaving 10 bases between. Germline V gives CDR1 MNHEY, CDR2 SVGAGI. The CDR3 DNA is TGTGCCAGCAGACGGGGGTCCGGCTACACCTTC. Translated: CASRRGSGYTF.

This clone was counted only a few times. For the CDR3, the DNA is TGTGCCAGCAGCTTAATTAACCGAAACACCATATATTTT. This translates into CASSLINRNTIYF. V usage is TRBV7-9 and J usage is TRBJ1-3; D not resolved. CDR1 and CDR2 (germline): SEHNR, FQNEAQ (reference sequence). V dropped 2 bases and J dropped 5 bases, with 7 bases sitting between them. CDR3 length equals 13 residues.

This clone has only a few counts. V gene TRBV7-9 combines with J gene TRBJ2-5; TRBD2 matches at 9 bases. CDR3 length: 15 amino acids. Looked up from germline, CDR1 is SEHNR and CDR2 is FQNEAQ (reference sequence). V dropped 1 base and J dropped 2; count of bases not matched to a gene: 2. Written as DNA, the CDR3 is TGTGCCAGCAGCTTAGGCGGGGGGGAGCAAGAGACCCAGTACTTC. Its protein is CASSLGGGEQETQYF.

The chain recombines TRBV18 with TRBJ2-6; TRBD1 might be the D (6 bases). V lost 3 bases and J 0 bases, leaving 9 bases between the germline ends. The V gene's germline CDR1 is KGHSH and CDR2 LQKENI. The CDR3 runs 16 residues. The CDR3 sequence: CASSPTGSSGANVLTF. The CDR3 nucleotides read TGTGCCAGCTCACCTACAGGGAGCTCTGGGGCCAACGTCCTGACTTTC.

The chain couples TRBV18 to TRBJ1-1, with D perhaps TRBD1 (5 bases). The CDR3 has 16 amino acids. With 0 bases removed from V and 4 bases from J, the gap between germline ends came to 15 bases. Per germline, CDR1 KGHSH and CDR2 LQKENI. In DNA, the CDR3 is TGTGCCAGCTCACCACCAATGGGGACGAGGGGCACTGAAGCTTTCTTT. The encoded protein is CASSPPMGTRGTEAFF.

The chain recombines TRBV2 with TRBJ2-3; D is unclear. This CDR3 is 16 amino acids long. Trimming took 8 bases from V and 1 from J, leaving 19 bases between them. Germline lookup yields CDR1 SNHLY and CDR2 FYNNEI. The CDR3 bases are TGTGCCAGCGACCCTGAGGTTAGCTTTCGCACAGATACGCAGTATTTT. Amino acids: CASDPEVSFRTDTQYF.

Only a few counts were recorded for this clone. Additional DNA sequences in this sample encode the identical CDR3. The V call is TRBV28, the J call TRBJ2-7, with D unclear. CDR3 size: 13 residues. Trimming cost V 6 bases and J 3 bases, with 12 bases left between them. In germline, CDR1 is MDHEN, CDR2 SYDVKM. CDR3 in DNA: TGTGCCAGCAGGCCGGGCCCCGACTACGAGCAGTACTTC. This codes for CASRPGPDYEQYF.

This chain joins TRBV6-1 and TRBJ2-5; no clear D gene. CDR3 length: 13 residues. V was cut by 7 bases and J by 5 bases, with 14 bases left in between. The V gene's germline CDR1 is MNHNS and CDR2 SASEGT. The CDR3 reads CASTKPVVETQYF. DNA of the CDR3: TGTGCCAGCACCAAACCCGTGGTGGAGACCCAGTACTTC.

This chain links TRBV10-3 with TRBJ2-7; 8 nucleotides line up with TRBD2. The ends lost 3 bases at V and 2 bases at J; junction bases unmatched: 6. Germline V lookup: CDR1 ENHRY, CDR2 SYGVKD. The CDR3 loop spans 15 amino acids. The DNA of the CDR3 is TGTGCCATCAGTGACTCAGGGACTAGTCCCTACGAGCAGTACTTC. Translating it yields CAISDSGTSPYEQYF.